The source of this T cell receptor beta chain is a study of blood T cell repertoires in COVID-19. Study overall: Samples of COVID-19 (acute and convalescent) were obtained from the United States, Italy and Spain.

V lost 2 bases and J 6 bases, leaving 13 bases between the germline ends. The CDR3 loop spans 14 amino acids. Germline V gives CDR1 LNHDA, CDR2 SQIVND (reference sequence). Clones were read by immunoSEQ multiplex PCR, and TCRdb kept only the in-frame ones, dropping some. The sample consists of 150,000 or so clones, 87% of them appearing once. The chain recombines TRBV19 with TRBJ1-2; the D gene is possibly TRBD1 (5 bases). The receptor was derived from a human donor in a cohort sampled during active COVID-19. Sequencing input: peripheral blood. The CDR3 DNA reads as TGTGCCAGTAGTATACGGGCGCAGGGTAATGGCTACACCTTC. Protein: CASSIRAQGNGYTF.